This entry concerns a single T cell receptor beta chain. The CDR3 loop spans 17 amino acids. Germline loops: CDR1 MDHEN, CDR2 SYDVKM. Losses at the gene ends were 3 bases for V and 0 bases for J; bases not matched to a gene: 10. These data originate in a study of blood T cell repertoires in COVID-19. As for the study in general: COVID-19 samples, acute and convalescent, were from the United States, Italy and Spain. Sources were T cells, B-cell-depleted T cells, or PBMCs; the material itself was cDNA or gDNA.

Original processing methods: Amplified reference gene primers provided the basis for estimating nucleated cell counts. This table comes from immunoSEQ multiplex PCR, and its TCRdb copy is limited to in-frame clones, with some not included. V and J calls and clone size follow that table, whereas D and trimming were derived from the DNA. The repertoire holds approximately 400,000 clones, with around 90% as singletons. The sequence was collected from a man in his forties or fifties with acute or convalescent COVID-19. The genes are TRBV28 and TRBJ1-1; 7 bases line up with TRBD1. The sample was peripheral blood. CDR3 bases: TGTGCCAGCAGTTTTTCCCGGACAGGATTACTGAACACTGAAGCTTTCTTT. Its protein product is CASSFSRTGLLNTEAFF. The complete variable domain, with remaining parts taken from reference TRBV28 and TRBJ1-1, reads DVKVTQSSRYLVKRTGEKVFLECVQDMDHENMFWYRQDPGLGLRLIYFSYDVKMKEKGDIPEGYSVSREKKERFSLILESASTNQTSMYLCASSFSRTGLLNTEAFFGQGTRLTVV.